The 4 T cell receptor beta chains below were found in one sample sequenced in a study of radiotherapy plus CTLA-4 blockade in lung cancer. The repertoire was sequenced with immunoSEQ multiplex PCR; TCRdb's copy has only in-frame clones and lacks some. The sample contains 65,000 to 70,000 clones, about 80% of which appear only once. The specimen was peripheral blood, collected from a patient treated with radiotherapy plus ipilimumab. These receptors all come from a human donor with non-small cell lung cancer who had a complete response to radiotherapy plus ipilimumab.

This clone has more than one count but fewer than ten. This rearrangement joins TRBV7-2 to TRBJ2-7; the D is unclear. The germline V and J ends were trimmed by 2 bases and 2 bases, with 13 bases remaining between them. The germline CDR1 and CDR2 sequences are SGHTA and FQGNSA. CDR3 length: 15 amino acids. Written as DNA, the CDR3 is TGTGCCAGCAGCTTAAGGGCCGTGGTTCCCTACGAGCAGTACGTC. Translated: CASSLRAVVPYEQYV.

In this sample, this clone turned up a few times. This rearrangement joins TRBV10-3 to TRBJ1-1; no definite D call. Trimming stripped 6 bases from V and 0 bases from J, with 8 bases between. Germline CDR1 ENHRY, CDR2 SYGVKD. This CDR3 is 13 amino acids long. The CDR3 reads CAIRYTVNTEAFF. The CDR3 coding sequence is TGTGCCATCAGATATACGGTGAACACTGAAGCTTTCTTT.

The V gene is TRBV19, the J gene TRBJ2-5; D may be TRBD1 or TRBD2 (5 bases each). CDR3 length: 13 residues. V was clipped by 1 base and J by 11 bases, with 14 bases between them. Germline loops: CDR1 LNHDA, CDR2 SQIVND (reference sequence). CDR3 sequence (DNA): TGTGCCAGTAGTATAGGGGGCCCCGGGGAGCAGTACTTC. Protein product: CASSIGGPGEQYF.

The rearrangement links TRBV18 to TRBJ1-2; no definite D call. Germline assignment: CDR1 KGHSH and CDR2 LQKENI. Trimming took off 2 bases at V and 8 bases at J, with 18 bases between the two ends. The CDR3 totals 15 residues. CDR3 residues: CASSPGILRAGGYTF. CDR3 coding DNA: TGTGCCAGCTCACCAGGGATCTTGAGGGCCGGGGGCTACACCTTC.